The clone carrying this TCR beta chain has at least ten counts. These data originate in a study of T-cell reconstitution after alpha-beta-depleted transplantation in children. The CDR3 is made up of 14 amino acids. Germline CDR1 is MNHEY and CDR2 is SVGEGT. Trimming shortened V by 6 bases and J by 0 bases, and 12 bases separated the two germline ends. Unique molecular identifiers were incorporated during preparation of the TCRbeta library. One entry per CDR3 protein results from TCRdb running MiXCR on the PCR reads. Of some 600,000 distinct CDR3 sequences in the sample, about an eighth are singletons; the top ten hold 2.2%.

This clonotype originated in a male patient aged 10 to 17 who had a stem cell transplant for acute myeloid leukemia, so the T cells may come from the graft donor. The chain combines TRBV6-2 or TRBV6-3 with TRBJ2-7; D not certain. The material sequenced was PBMCs, mostly from graft donor cells, taken 360 days after TCRalphabeta/CD19-depleted stem cell transplant. Here the CDR3 DNA reads TGTGCCAGCAGAGTGGAAGTCCTCTCCTACGAGCAGTACTTC. Residues: CASRVEVLSYEQYF.